The 7 T cell receptor beta chains presented below share a single source sample, sequenced in a study of cytomegalovirus exposure and HLA in healthy donors. The PCR ran on 60 Vbeta and 13 Jbeta primers. Profiling relied on immunoSEQ multiplex PCR, and the TCRdb table lists in-frame clones only, not all of them. This table holds around 180,000 clones, roughly 80% found once. The specimen sequenced was PBMCs. Receptor source: a boy aged 5 to 17 in good health and CMV-seronegative.

This chain links TRBV9 with TRBJ2-7; maybe TRBD2 (7 bases). The V and J ends lost 0 bases and 6 bases respectively, with 10 bases between them. Per germline, CDR1 SGDLS and CDR2 YYNGEE. The CDR3 totals 13 residues. The CDR3 is CASSVEGGGEQYF. Written as DNA, the CDR3 is TGTGCCAGCAGCGTAGAGGGAGGGGGCGAGCAGTACTTC.

The J gene is TRBJ2-7, the V gene TRBV27; weak D call: TRBD2 (6 bases). The CDR3 spans 14 residues. Germline V CDR1 and CDR2: MNHEY, SMNVEV (reference sequence). V was shortened by 3 bases and J by 4 bases, with 13 bases between the two germline ends. The DNA for the CDR3 is TGTGCCAGCAGTTTCGGCAGGGACTTGTACGAGCAGTACTTC. Translated: CASSFGRDLYEQYF.

The chain carries TRBV6-5 and TRBJ2-3, with 8 bases aligning to TRBD2. The junction had 9 bases not matched to a gene; V was cut back by 7 bases and J by 6 bases. This CDR3 has 14 residues. The germline V gene has CDR1 MNHEY and CDR2 SVGAGI. The CDR3 DNA reads as TGTGCCAGCAACACCGGGGGGGCCTGGGATACGCAGTATTTT. It yields the protein CASNTGGAWDTQYF.

The CDR3 reads CASIGSSGEYEQYF. In DNA form, the CDR3 reads TGTGCCAGCATAGGATCTAGCGGCGAGTACGAGCAGTACTTC. The chain recombines TRBV28 with TRBJ2-7; TRBD2 aligns across 7 bases. CDR1 is MDHEN and CDR2 is SYDVKM in the germline V gene. V shed 7 bases, J shed 4 bases, and the junction held 10 bases outside the gene matches. This CDR3 has 14 residues.

J is TRBJ2-7 and V is TRBV5-1, with 11 nucleotides matching TRBD1. Germline values: CDR1 SGHRS, CDR2 YFSETQ. V dropped 6 bases and J dropped 6; count of bases not matched to a gene: 5. The CDR3 covers 13 residues. The CDR3 DNA is TGCGCCAGCACCCGGGGGACAGGGGGCGAGCAGTACTTC. Protein: CASTRGTGGEQYF.

The chain combines TRBV7-2 with TRBJ1-4, with D unresolved. With 1 base removed from V and 4 bases from J, the gap between germline ends came to 10 bases. The length of the CDR3 is 15 residues. Germline lookup yields CDR1 SGHTA and CDR2 FQGNSA. CDR3 loop: CASSLVRRNNEKLFF. Here the CDR3 DNA reads TGTGCCAGCAGCTTAGTACGGCGGAATAATGAAAAACTGTTTTTT.

CDR3: CASSLRGINTDTQYF. CDR3 nucleotide sequence: TGCGCCAGCAGCTTACGGGGTATAAACACAGATACGCAGTATTTT. This chain links TRBV5-1 with TRBJ2-3; weak D call: TRBD2 (5 bases). From germline, CDR1 is SGHRS and CDR2 YFSETQ. Trimming shortened V by 2 bases and J by 2 bases, and 12 bases separated the two germline ends. There are 15 residues in the CDR3.